This T cell receptor beta chain was sequenced in a study of blood T cell repertoires in COVID-19. Whole-study context: Samples representing acute and convalescent COVID-19 were sourced from the United States, Italy and Spain. From T cells, B-cell-depleted T cells, or PBMCs came the material, which was cDNA or gDNA.

The germline CDR1 and CDR2 sequences are LNHDA and SQIVND (reference sequence). Deletions cut 3 bases from V and 4 bases from J, with 7 bases between. This CDR3 is built from 13 residues. Source study methods: Reference gene primers were amplified, and this amplification served to estimate nucleated cell counts. Assay: immunoSEQ multiplex PCR; the TCRdb copy retains only in-frame clones and omits some. From that table come the V and J calls and clone size; the DNA was used to work out D and trimming. Of about 240,000 clones in the sample, around 90% were seen once. Specimen: peripheral blood. This TCR was sampled from a woman in her 70s with active or convalescent COVID-19. The rearrangement joins TRBV19 to TRBJ1-3, with no clear D. CDR3 residues: CASSMERGNTIYF. CDR3 nucleotide sequence: TGTGCCAGTAGTATGGAGCGCGGAAACACCATATATTTT.